The 18 T cell receptor beta chains listed next were all sequenced from one sample in a study of a mutant IDH1 vaccine in newly diagnosed glioma. Regarding time point: baseline, week 1 (first vaccination visit). Described treatment: pre-vaccination baseline after standard-of-care therapy. Only in-frame clones appear in the TCRdb table, and some are missing; sequencing was by immunoSEQ multiplex PCR. Seen here are approximately 54,000 clones, about four fifths observed once, and the top ten hold around 21%. This specimen consisted of PBMCs, obtained from a glioma patient treated with radiotherapy, temozolomide or both. These receptor sequences come from a man younger than 35 with glioma.

This chain uses TRBV4-3 with TRBJ1-2, with TRBD1 as a possible D gene (6 bases). Germline CDR1 LGHNA, CDR2 YSLEER. This CDR3 comprises 13 residues. V gave up 3 bases and J gave up 8 bases, with 13 bases separating them. The chain's CDR3 is CASSQWDIGGYTF. CDR3 DNA: TGCGCCAGCAGCCAGTGGGACATCGGCGGCTACACCTTC.

This chain links TRBV30 with TRBJ2-3, with D perhaps given as TRBD1 or TRBD2 (5 bases each). V shed 4 bases and J shed 2 bases, with 13 bases lying between them. This CDR3 region has 14 residues. Germline V CDR1 and CDR2: GTSNPN, SVGIG (reference sequence). Here the CDR3 reads CAWKWGPNTDTQYF. The CDR3 nucleotides are TGTGCCTGGAAATGGGGACCAAACACAGATACGCAGTATTTT.

The J gene is TRBJ1-1, the V gene TRBV2, with D possibly matching TRBD1 (5 bases). The CDR3 is made up of 19 amino acids. V lost 5 bases and J lost 1, with 26 bases in between. Germline-derived CDR1 and CDR2 are SNHLY and FYNNEI. CDR3 coding DNA: TGTGCCAGCAGTTTCCAGACAGTCCTAACTCCCGAATGGAACACTGAAGCTTTCTTT. Encoded protein: CASSFQTVLTPEWNTEAFF. The full variable domain, its missing parts supplied by reference TRBV2 and TRBJ1-1, is EPEVTQTPSHQVTQMGQEVILRCVPISNHLYFYWYRQILGQKVEFLVSFYNNEISEKSEIFDDQFSVERPDGSNFTLKIRSTKLEDSAMYFCASSFQTVLTPEWNTEAFFGQGTRLTVV.

The V gene is TRBV7-6, the J gene TRBJ1-1; D is possibly TRBD1 (5 bases). With 3 bases removed from V and 3 bases from J, the gap between germline ends came to 8 bases. This CDR3 comprises 13 residues. In germline, CDR1 is SGHVS, CDR2 FNYEAQ. As DNA, the CDR3 is TGTGCCAGCAGCTTTGACAGTTACACTGAAGCTTTCTTT. It specifies CASSFDSYTEAFF.

This chain joins TRBV5-1 and TRBJ1-2, with D tentatively TRBD1 (6 bases). V was trimmed by 4 bases and J by 6 bases, leaving 16 bases between them. The CDR3 sequence is 14 residues long. CDR1 SGHRS and CDR2 YFSETQ come from the germline V gene. The CDR3 DNA reads TGCGCCAGCAGCCGAACCTACAGGGATCATGGCTACACCTTC. Amino acid sequence: CASSRTYRDHGYTF.

This clone was observed a handful of times. The chain employs TRBV27 and TRBJ2-2; the match to TRBD2 covers 7 bases. From germline, CDR1 is MNHEY and CDR2 SMNVEV (reference sequence). With 5 bases clipped from V and 7 bases from J, the junction kept 4 bases outside the gene matches. The CDR3 runs to 13 residues. This CDR3 reads CASSRLASGELFF. DNA for the CDR3: TGTGCCAGCAGTAGACTAGCAAGCGGGGAGCTGTTTTTT.

The V call is TRBV10-3, the J call TRBJ2-7, with no clear D. The CDR3 runs to 15 residues. The germline V gene encodes CDR1 ENHRY and CDR2 SYGVKD. The V gene lost 3 bases and the J gene lost 1 base, with 13 bases spanning the gap. CDR3 in DNA: TGTGCCATCAGTGAACAACTCGTGGGTTCCTACGAGCAGTACTTC. It translates to CAISEQLVGSYEQYF.

The V and J genes are TRBV4-2 and TRBJ1-5, with 7 bases fitting TRBD1. CDR3 length: 16 residues. V dropped 0 bases and J dropped 3; count of bases not matched to a gene: 5. Germline values: CDR1 LGHNA, CDR2 YNFKEQ. CDR3: CASSQEEGAINQPQHF. The CDR3 DNA sequence: TGTGCCAGCAGCCAAGAGGAGGGGGCCATCAATCAGCCCCAGCATTTT.

The chain uses TRBV6-6 and TRBJ1-4, with unresolved D. Germline-derived CDR1 and CDR2 are MNHNY and SVGAGI (reference sequence). Deletions cut 2 bases from V and 0 bases from J, with 7 bases between. This CDR3 has 15 residues. The CDR3 reads CASSYEGATNEKLFF. CDR3 sequence (DNA): TGTGCCAGCAGTTACGAAGGTGCAACTAATGAAAAACTGTTTTTT.

Note on this clone: Germline is not matched at one junction end, which may reflect a read error. The V call is TRBV7-9, the J call TRBJ1-1, with 8 nucleotides matching TRBD1. In germline, CDR1 is SEHNR, CDR2 FQNEAQ (reference sequence). CDR3 length: 13 amino acids. The CDR3 is CASGLPPGQGPFF. CDR3 DNA: TGTGCCAGCGGCTTACCCCCCGGACAGGGTCCTTTCTTT.

V and J are TRBV7-8 and TRBJ1-4, with 10 bases aligning to TRBD1. The trim removed 4 bases at V and 6 bases at J, leaving 2 bases unmatched. This CDR3 has 14 residues. CDR1 and CDR2 from the germline V gene are SGHVS and FQNEAQ. This CDR3 is CASSSGQGYEKLFF. As DNA, the CDR3 is TGTGCCAGCAGCTCGGGACAGGGGTATGAAAAACTGTTTTTT.

This clone was seen a handful of times. CDR3: CASSIGQGNSPLHF. The CDR3 bases are TGTGCCAGCAGTATAGGACAGGGAAATTCACCCCTCCACTTT. This sequence joins TRBV4-2 and TRBJ1-6; TRBD1 agrees at 8 bases. CDR1 and CDR2 from the germline V gene are LGHNA and YNFKEQ. Losses at the gene ends were 6 bases for V and 7 bases for J; bases not matched to a gene: 5. CDR3 length: 14 amino acids.

The CDR3 sequence is CASSQQAGQGVYGYTF. CDR3 coding DNA: TGCGCCAGCAGCCAACAGGCCGGCCAGGGAGTTTATGGCTACACCTTC. The chain uses TRBV4-1 and TRBJ1-2, with D perhaps matching TRBD1 (5 bases). From germline, CDR1 is MGHRA and CDR2 YSYEKL. Trimming left V 2 bases short and J 5 bases short, with 18 bases between. The CDR3 contains 16 residues.

This chain joins TRBV10-3 and TRBJ1-2; tentatively, D is TRBD1 (6 bases). The CDR3 runs 13 residues. V was cut by 9 bases and J by 0 bases, with 11 bases left in between. Germline V gene data show CDR1 as ENHRY and CDR2 as SYGVKD. CDR3: CAIQRDTNYGYTF. The DNA for the CDR3 is TGTGCCATACAGCGGGACACTAACTATGGCTACACCTTC.

The rearrangement uses TRBV5-6 and TRBJ1-1; no firm D call. The germline V gene has CDR1 SGHDT and CDR2 YYEEEE. Trimming stripped 2 bases from V and 2 bases from J, with 10 bases between. The CDR3 totals 14 residues. CDR3 amino acids: CASSFITANTEAFF. The CDR3 DNA reads TGTGCCAGCAGCTTTATCACAGCCAACACTGAAGCTTTCTTT.

The chain links TRBV2 to TRBJ2-6; possibly TRBD2 for D (5 bases). The CDR3 runs 16 residues. Germline CDR1 is SNHLY and CDR2 is FYNNEI. Trimming pared 6 bases from V and 0 bases from J, leaving 12 bases between. In DNA, the CDR3 is TGTGCCAGCAGCGCCGACGGACTCTCTGGGGCCAACGTCCTGACTTTC. Translating it yields CASSADGLSGANVLTF.

The rearrangement uses TRBV19 and TRBJ2-2; no reliable D call. Germline loops: CDR1 LNHDA, CDR2 SQIVND (reference sequence). Trimming cost V 4 bases and J 7 bases, with 4 bases left between them. This CDR3 comprises 11 residues. Here the CDR3 reads CASSTRGELFF. CDR3 sequence (DNA): TGTGCCAGTAGTACCCGCGGGGAGCTGTTTTTT.

This clone was found a few times. The rearrangement joins TRBV18 to TRBJ1-5, with unresolved D. The length of the CDR3 is 14 residues. CDR1 is KGHSH and CDR2 is LQKENI in the germline V gene. V was clipped by 1 base and J by 7 bases, with 11 bases between them. In DNA form, the CDR3 reads TGTGCCAGCTCACCACTTAATACGGCCCAGCCCCAGCATTTT. This codes for CASSPLNTAQPQHF.